This T cell receptor (beta chain) was recovered during a study of tumor and adjacent non-tumor tissue in lung cancer. A modified ARM-PCR protocol with three rounds of nested PCR amplified TCRbeta. TCRdb recomputed calls from the multiplex PCR reads with MiXCR, one row per CDR3 protein. The sample contains almost 75,000 distinct CDR3 sequences, approximately 68% of which appear only once. Of note for this clonotype: A read error is likely, as this CDR3 ends without the conserved phenylalanine or tryptophan.

RNA was extracted from bulk tissue without any cell sorting. The normal lung tissue was taken more than 3 cm from the tumor edge. Between August and November 2014, newly diagnosed, chemotherapy-naive lung cancer patients underwent thoracic surgery in China. The clonotype comes from a woman aged 50 to 60 with non-small cell lung cancer. Input material: distant non-tumor lung tissue.

CDR3 in amino acids: CASSLITDNEQFI. CDR3 DNA sequence: TGTGCCAGCAGTTTGATTACAGATAATGAGCAGTTCATC. The chain is built from TRBV11-2 and TRBJ2-1; no reliable D call. Trimming pared 6 bases from V and 7 bases from J, leaving 13 bases between. The CDR3 is 13 residues long. Germline V CDR1 and CDR2: SGHAT, FQNNGV.